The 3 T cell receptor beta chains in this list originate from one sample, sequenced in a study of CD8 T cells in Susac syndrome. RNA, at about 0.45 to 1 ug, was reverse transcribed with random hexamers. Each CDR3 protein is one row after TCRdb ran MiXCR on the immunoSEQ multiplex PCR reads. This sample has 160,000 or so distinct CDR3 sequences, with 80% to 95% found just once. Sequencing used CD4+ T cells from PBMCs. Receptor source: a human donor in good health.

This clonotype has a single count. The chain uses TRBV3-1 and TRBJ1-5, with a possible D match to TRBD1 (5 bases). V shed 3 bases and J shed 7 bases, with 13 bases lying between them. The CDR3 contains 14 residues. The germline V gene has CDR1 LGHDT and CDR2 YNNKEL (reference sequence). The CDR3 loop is CASSQKFDSQPQHF. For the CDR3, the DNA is TGTGCCAGCAGCCAGAAGTTCGACAGCCAGCCCCAGCATTTT.

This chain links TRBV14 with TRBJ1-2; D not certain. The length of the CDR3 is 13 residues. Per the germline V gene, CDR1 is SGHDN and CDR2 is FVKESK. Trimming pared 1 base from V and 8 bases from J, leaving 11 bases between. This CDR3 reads CASSQVLHSGYTF. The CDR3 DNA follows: TGTGCCAGCAGCCAAGTGCTCCATAGCGGCTACACCTTC.

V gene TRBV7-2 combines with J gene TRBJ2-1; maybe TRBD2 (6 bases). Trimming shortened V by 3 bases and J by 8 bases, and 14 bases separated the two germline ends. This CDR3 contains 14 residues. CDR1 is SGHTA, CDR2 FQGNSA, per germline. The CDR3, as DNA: TGTGCCAGCAGCTTTCCAACTAGCCGCCATGAGCAGTTCTTC. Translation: CASSFPTSRHEQFF.